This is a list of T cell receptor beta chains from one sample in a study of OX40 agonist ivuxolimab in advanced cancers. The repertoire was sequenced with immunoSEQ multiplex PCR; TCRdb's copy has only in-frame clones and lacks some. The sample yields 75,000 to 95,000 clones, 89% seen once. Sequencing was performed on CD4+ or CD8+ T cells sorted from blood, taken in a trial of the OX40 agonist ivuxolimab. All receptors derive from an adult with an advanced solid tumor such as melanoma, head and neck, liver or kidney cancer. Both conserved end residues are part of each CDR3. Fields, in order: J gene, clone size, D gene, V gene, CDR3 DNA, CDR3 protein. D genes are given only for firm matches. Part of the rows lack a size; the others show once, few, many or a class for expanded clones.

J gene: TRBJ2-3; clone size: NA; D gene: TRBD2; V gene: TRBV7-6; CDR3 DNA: TGTGCTAGCAGCTCGGGACTAGCGGGAGGGTTAGATACGCAGTATTTT; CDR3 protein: CASSSGLAGGLDTQYF
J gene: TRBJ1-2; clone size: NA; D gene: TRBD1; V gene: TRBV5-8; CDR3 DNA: TGTGCCAGCAGCTGGGACAGGGACTACACCTTC; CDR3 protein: CASSWDRDYTF
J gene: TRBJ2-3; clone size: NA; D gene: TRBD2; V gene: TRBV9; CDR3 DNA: TGTGCCAGCAGCGTAGCAAGCGGGAGGGCCCGCCCAGATACGCAGTATTTT; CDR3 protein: CASSVASGRARPDTQYF
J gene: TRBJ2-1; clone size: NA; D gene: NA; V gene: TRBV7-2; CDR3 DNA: TGTGCCAGCATGCTACAAAGGGCCAATGAGCAGTTCTTC; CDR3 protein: CASMLQRANEQFF
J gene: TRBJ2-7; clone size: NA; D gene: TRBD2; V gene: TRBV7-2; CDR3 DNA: TGTGCCAGCAGCTGGGTCGGGGGAGGGGAGGAGCAGTACTTC; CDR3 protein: CASSWVGGGEEQYF
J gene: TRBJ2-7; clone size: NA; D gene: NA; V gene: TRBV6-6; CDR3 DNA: TGTGCCAGCAGTTTCCCTTCCAGGGGATCCTACGAGCAGTACTTC; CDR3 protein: CASSFPSRGSYEQYF
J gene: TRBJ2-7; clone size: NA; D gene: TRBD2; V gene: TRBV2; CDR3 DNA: TGTGCCAGCAGTGAGCGGGAGGGCTACGAGCAGTACTTC; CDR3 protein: CASSEREGYEQYF
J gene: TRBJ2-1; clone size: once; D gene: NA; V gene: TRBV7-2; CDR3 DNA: TGTGCCAGCAGCTTAGTCGGGAGCTCCTACAATGAGCAGTTCTTC; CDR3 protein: CASSLVGSSYNEQFF
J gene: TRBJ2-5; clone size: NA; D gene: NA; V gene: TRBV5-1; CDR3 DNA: TGCGCCAGCAGCTTAGCCGAGACCCAGTACTTC; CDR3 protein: CASSLAETQYF
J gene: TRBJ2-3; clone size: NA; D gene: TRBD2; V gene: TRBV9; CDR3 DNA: TGTGCCAGCAGCTCGCTAGCGGGCCAGAGCACAGATACGCAGTATTTT; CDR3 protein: CASSSLAGQSTDTQYF
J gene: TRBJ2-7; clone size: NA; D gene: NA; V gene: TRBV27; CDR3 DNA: TGTGCCAGCAGTTTATCCCCCGGTTCCTACGAGCAGTACTTC; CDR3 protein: CASSLSPGSYEQYF
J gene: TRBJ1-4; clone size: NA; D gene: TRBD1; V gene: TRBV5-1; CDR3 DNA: TGCGCCAGCAGCCAACAGGGGGCTGAAGAAAAACTGTTTTTT; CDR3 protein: CASSQQGAEEKLFF
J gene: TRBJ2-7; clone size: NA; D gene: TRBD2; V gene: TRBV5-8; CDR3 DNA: TGTGCCAGCAGCTTGGGACTAGCGGGAGCCTCCTACGAGCAGTACTTC; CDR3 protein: CASSLGLAGASYEQYF
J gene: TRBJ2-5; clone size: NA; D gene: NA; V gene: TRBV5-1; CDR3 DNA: TGCGCCAGCAGCTTGAGTCCGGGGACGGAGACCCAGTACTTC; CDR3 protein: CASSLSPGTETQYF
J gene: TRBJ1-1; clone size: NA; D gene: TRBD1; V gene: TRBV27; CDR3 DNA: TGTGCCAGCAAAATTGATTTCGGAGACAGGGGTGAAGCTTTCTTT; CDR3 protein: CASKIDFGDRGEAFF
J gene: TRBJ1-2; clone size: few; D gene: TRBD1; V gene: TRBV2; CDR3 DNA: TGTGCCAGCAGGAAAGACAGGGACGGCTACACCTTC; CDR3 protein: CASRKDRDGYTF
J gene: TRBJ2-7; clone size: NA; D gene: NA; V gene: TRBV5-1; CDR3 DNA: TGCGCCAGCAGCTTGGCAAAGGGCGGAACAGGGTGGTCGAACGAGCAGTACTTC; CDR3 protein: CASSLAKGGTGWSNEQYF
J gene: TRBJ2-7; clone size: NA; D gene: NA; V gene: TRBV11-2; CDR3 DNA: TGTGCCAGCAGCTTAGGGCTAGCGTACTCCTACGAGCAGTACTTC; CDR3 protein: CASSLGLAYSYEQYF
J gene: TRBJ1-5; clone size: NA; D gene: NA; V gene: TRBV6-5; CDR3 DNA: TGTGCCAGCTCTCCGGGTAGGCGCAATCAGCCCCAGCATTTT; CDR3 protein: CASSPGRRNQPQHF
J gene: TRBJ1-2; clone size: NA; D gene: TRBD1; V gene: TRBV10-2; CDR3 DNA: TGCGCCAGCAGTCCAAGACAGGGTGCTAACTATGGCTACACCTTC; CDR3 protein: CASSPRQGANYGYTF
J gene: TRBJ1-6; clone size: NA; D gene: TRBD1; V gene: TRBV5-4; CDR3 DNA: TGTGCCAGCAGCTTGGGGACAGGGGGCTTTTCACCCCTCCACTTT; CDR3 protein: CASSLGTGGFSPLHF
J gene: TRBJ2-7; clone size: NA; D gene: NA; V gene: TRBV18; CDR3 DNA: TGTGCCAGCTCGTCCGGACAAGGACCCCTATACGAGCAGTACTTC; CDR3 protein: CASSSGQGPLYEQYF
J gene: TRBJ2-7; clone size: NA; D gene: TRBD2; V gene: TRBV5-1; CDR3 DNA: TGCGCCAGCAGCTTTAGCGGGGGGGCCGGGGAGCAGTACTTC; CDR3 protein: CASSFSGGAGEQYF
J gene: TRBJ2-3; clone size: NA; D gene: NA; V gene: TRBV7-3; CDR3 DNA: TGTGCCAGCAGCCCGGGAATTCAAGGAGATACGCAGTATTTT; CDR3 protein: CASSPGIQGDTQYF
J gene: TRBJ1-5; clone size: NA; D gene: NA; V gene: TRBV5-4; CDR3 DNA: TGTGCCAGCAGCAGGGGACAAAGCGACAATCAGCCCCAGCATTTT; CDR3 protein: CASSRGQSDNQPQHF
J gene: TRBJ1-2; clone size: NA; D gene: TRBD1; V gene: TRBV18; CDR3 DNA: TGTGCCAGCTCACCGACCGAGGTGACAGGGGGCGGCTATGGCTACACCTTC; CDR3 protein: CASSPTEVTGGGYGYTF